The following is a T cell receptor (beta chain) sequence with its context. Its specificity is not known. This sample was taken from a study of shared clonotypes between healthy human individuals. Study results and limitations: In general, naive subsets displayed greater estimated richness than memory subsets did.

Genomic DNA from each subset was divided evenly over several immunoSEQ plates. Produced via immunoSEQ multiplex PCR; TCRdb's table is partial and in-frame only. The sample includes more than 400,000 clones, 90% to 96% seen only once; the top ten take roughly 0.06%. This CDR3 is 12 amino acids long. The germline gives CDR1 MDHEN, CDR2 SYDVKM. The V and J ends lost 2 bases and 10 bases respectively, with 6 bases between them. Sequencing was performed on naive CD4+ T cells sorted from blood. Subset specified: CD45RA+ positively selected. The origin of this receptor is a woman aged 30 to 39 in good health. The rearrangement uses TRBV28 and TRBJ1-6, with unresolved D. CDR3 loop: CASSLGWSPLHF. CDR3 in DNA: TGTGCCAGCAGTTTAGGGTGGTCACCCCTCCACTTT.